Below, 8 T cell receptor beta chains from the same sample are listed, as sequenced in a study of shared clonotypes between healthy human individuals. TCRdb's table, derived via immunoSEQ multiplex PCR, lists solely in-frame clones and lacks some. The table includes over 1.4 million clones, roughly 97% detected once. Sequencing was carried out using naive CD4+ T cells sorted from blood. As for subset: CD45RA+ positively selected. These receptor sequences come from a man aged 30 to 45 in good health.

The chain employs TRBV4-3 and TRBJ1-2; 9 bases align to TRBD1. The CDR3 contains 13 residues. V gave up 4 bases and J gave up 4 bases; unmatched junction bases: 1. The germline gives CDR1 LGHNA, CDR2 YSLEER. CDR3 nucleotide sequence: TGCGCCAGCAGCCGACAGGGGGGCTATGGCTACACCTTC. This encodes CASSRQGGYGYTF.

V is TRBV2 and J is TRBJ2-1; 11 bases agree with TRBD2. With 9 bases clipped from V and 3 bases from J, the junction kept 4 bases outside the gene matches. The CDR3 totals 14 residues. CDR1 SNHLY and CDR2 FYNNEI come from the germline V gene. CDR3 DNA: TGTGCCAGTAAACTAGCGGGAGACTACAATGAGCAGTTCTTC. Its protein is CASKLAGDYNEQFF.

V gene TRBV5-1 combines with J gene TRBJ2-5; 7 bases are shared with TRBD2. The ends lost 0 bases at V and 4 bases at J; junction bases unmatched: 6. Germline CDR1 reads SGHRS; CDR2 reads YFSETQ. The CDR3 loop spans 15 amino acids. The DNA of the CDR3 is TGCGCCAGCAGCTTGGAGACTAGCCGGGGAGAGACCCAGTACTTC. Protein: CASSLETSRGETQYF.

Note on this clone: Distinct nucleotide sequences in the sample also encode this CDR3. The rearrangement joins TRBV7-6 to TRBJ2-3; D unclear. The CDR3 is 13 residues long. The germline V and J ends were trimmed by 0 bases and 3 bases, with 4 bases remaining between them. Germline V gene lookup returns CDR1 SGHVS and CDR2 FNYEAQ. CDR3 in DNA: TGTGCCAGCAGCTTAGCGCTGACAGATACGCAGTATTTT. Encoded protein: CASSLALTDTQYF.

The rearrangement links TRBV9 to TRBJ2-2, with D possibly TRBD2 on 5 matching bases. V shed 4 bases and J shed 6 bases, with 13 bases lying between them. Germline-derived CDR1 and CDR2 are SGDLS and YYNGEE. The CDR3 extends over 14 amino acids. CDR3 sequence: CASSRGPAPGELFF. CDR3 in DNA: TGTGCCAGCAGCCGAGGGCCAGCACCCGGGGAGCTGTTTTTT.

The chain has TRBV5-1 and TRBJ2-7; either TRBD1 or TRBD2 may supply D (5 bases each). The CDR3 is 13 residues long. The germline V gene encodes CDR1 SGHRS and CDR2 YFSETQ. The germline V and J ends were trimmed by 4 bases and 7 bases, with 15 bases remaining between them. CDR3 coding DNA: TGCGCCAGCAGCCGCAGGGAAGAGGGTGAGCAGTACTTC. Its protein is CASSRREEGEQYF.

This chain joins TRBV10-1 and TRBJ2-7; D might be TRBD2 (5 bases). The CDR3 has 14 amino acids. CDR1 WNHNN and CDR2 SYGVQD come from the germline V gene (reference sequence). V lost 3 bases to trimming and J lost 0 bases, with 9 bases between them. The CDR3, as DNA: TGCGCCAGCAGTGAAAGGACTGGCTCCTACGAGCAGTACTTC. This encodes CASSERTGSYEQYF.

This chain connects TRBV10-3 to TRBJ2-5; TRBD1 is a possible D gene (6 bases). Trimming stripped 4 bases from V and 4 bases from J, with 13 bases between. The CDR3 consists of 14 residues. Germline V CDR1 and CDR2: ENHRY, SYGVKD. CDR3 coding DNA: TGTGCCATCAGTGGGCAGGGGCGAGGAGAGACCCAGTACTTC. Protein product: CAISGQGRGETQYF.